The rows below give T cell receptor beta chains drawn from one sample of a study of PD-1 blockade in classical Hodgkin lymphoma. TCRdb's copy holds only in-frame clones and misses some; the assay was immunoSEQ multiplex PCR. The sample lists just over 25,000 clones, around 86% occurring once. The sequences come from peripheral blood mononuclear cells (PBMCs), collected at baseline. Receptor source: a human donor with classical Hodgkin lymphoma. Each CDR3 is given with its conserved first and last residue. Fields, in order: V gene, D gene, J gene, clone size, CDR3 protein, CDR3 DNA. The D gene is left open where the match is weak. The size entry is marked missing in some rows and otherwise reads once, few, many or a size class.

TRBV5-1	-	TRBJ1-6	-	CASSQGAASPLHF	TGCGCCAGCAGCCAAGGGGCGGCTTCACCCCTCCACTTT
TRBV2	-	TRBJ2-7	-	CASSDLFRGEQYF	TGTGCCAGCAGTGACTTATTCCGGGGCGAGCAGTACTTC
TRBV21-1	-	TRBJ1-2	once	CASSRDRQNYGYTF	TGTGCCAGCAGTCGGGACAGGCAAAACTATGGCTACACCTTC
TRBV11-2	TRBD2	TRBJ2-5	-	CASSLERGAETQYF	TGTGCCAGCAGCTTGGAGCGGGGGGCAGAGACCCAGTACTTC
TRBV5-1	TRBD1	TRBJ2-5	-	CASSLGTGSQETQYF	TGCGCCAGCAGCTTGGGGACAGGGAGCCAAGAGACCCAGTACTTC
TRBV7-9	-	TRBJ1-1	-	CASSLISGNTEAFF	TGTGCCAGCAGCTTAATCTCCGGGAACACTGAAGCTTTCTTT
TRBV18	TRBD1	TRBJ2-7	-	CASSLVQGLDEQYF	TGTGCCAGCTCACTGGTACAGGGGTTGGACGAGCAGTACTTC
TRBV5-6	-	TRBJ2-1	-	CASSLIVDYNEQFF	TGTGCCAGCAGCTTGATAGTGGATTACAATGAGCAGTTCTTC
TRBV30	-	TRBJ1-2	-	CAWSVEFSDGYTF	TGTGCCTGGAGTGTAGAATTTTCGGATGGCTACACCTTC
TRBV10-3	-	TRBJ2-7	few	CANESVGSSYEQYF	TGTGCCAACGAGTCGGTCGGGAGCTCCTACGAGCAGTACTTC
TRBV5-1	-	TRBJ1-6	-	CASSLGDFNSPLHF	TGCGCCAGCAGCTTGGGGGACTTCAATTCACCCCTCCACTTT
TRBV5-8	-	TRBJ2-1	-	CASSLGLYNEQFF	TGTGCCAGCAGCTTGGGTCTTTACAATGAGCAGTTCTTC
TRBV29-1	-	TRBJ2-7	-	CSIWDGYEQYF	TGCAGCATCTGGGACGGCTACGAGCAGTACTTC
TRBV7-8	-	TRBJ1-1	-	CASNPAQGSEAFF	TGTGCCAGCAACCCCGCACAGGGTTCTGAAGCTTTCTTT
TRBV5-1	-	TRBJ2-1	few	CASSLQGYNEQFF	TGCGCCAGCAGCTTACAGGGATACAATGAGCAGTTCTTC
TRBV4-1	TRBD2	TRBJ2-5	-	CASSPGLAGGQETQYF	TGCGCCAGCAGCCCCGGACTAGCGGGGGGGCAAGAGACCCAGTACTTC
TRBV5-1	-	TRBJ2-5	-	CASSLALETQYF	TGCGCCAGCAGCTTGGCCCTAGAGACCCAGTACTTC
TRBV10-3	TRBD1	TRBJ1-2	-	CAISTGTGLDYGYTF	TGTGCCATCAGTACAGGGACAGGTTTGGACTATGGCTACACCTTC
TRBV18	-	TRBJ1-3	-	CASSYSSGNTIYF	TGTGCCAGCTCATATTCTTCTGGAAACACCATATATTTT
TRBV27	TRBD1	TRBJ1-2	-	CASSLYRGRGYTF	TGTGCCAGCAGTTTATACAGGGGGCGTGGCTACACCTTC
TRBV5-1	TRBD1	TRBJ2-6	once	CASSPQGTGANVLTF	TGCGCCAGCAGTCCACAGGGGACTGGGGCCAACGTCCTGACTTTC
TRBV7-9	-	TRBJ1-1	-	CASSLEGNTEAFF	TGTGCCAGCAGCTTAGAAGGGAACACTGAAGCTTTCTTT
TRBV6-9	-	TRBJ1-2	once	CASSYGGGLNYGYTF	TGTGCCAGCAGTTACGGGGGAGGACTAAACTATGGCTACACCTTC
TRBV9	-	TRBJ2-2	-	CASSGQSTPVLFF	TGTGCCAGCAGCGGACAGTCGACACCCGTGCTGTTTTTT
TRBV18	TRBD1	TRBJ2-7	-	CASSPTGQGGEQYF	TGTGCCAGCTCACCCACCGGACAGGGCGGAGAGCAGTACTTC
TRBV14	-	TRBJ2-3	-	CASSQYGSSTDTQYF	TGTGCCAGCAGCCAGTACGGTAGCAGCACAGATACGCAGTATTTT
TRBV7-8	-	TRBJ1-5	-	CASSLDGVSNQPQHF	TGTGCCAGCAGCTTAGACGGGGTCAGCAATCAGCCCCAGCATTTT
TRBV4-3	TRBD2	TRBJ2-5	-	CASSQNLAGRETQYF	TGCGCCAGCAGCCAAAACCTAGCGGGTAGAGAGACCCAGTACTTC